This TCR beta chain emerged from a study of Tregs in tolerant kidney transplant recipients. Findings and limits, study-wide: This study did not directly address biological reproducibility. Few patients were studied, so findings need validation in larger groups.

The CDR3 has 14 amino acids. Per the germline V gene, CDR1 is KGHSH and CDR2 is LQKENI. V lost 3 bases and J 2 bases, leaving 10 bases between the germline ends. Worth noting for this clone: The antigen is not known.

Unstimulated regulatory T cells (CD4+CD25+CD127-), CD4+CD25- non-regulatory cells, CD4 and CD8 cells were FACS-sorted from thawed PBMCs. Data came from immunoSEQ multiplex PCR; TCRdb stores just in-frame clones and leaves some out. The sample lists more than 95,000 clones, 85% to 95% occurring once. V usage is TRBV18 and J usage is TRBJ1-1; the D gene is possibly TRBD1 (5 bases). This clonotype was sampled from a human donor in good health. The material sequenced was CD4+ T cells from blood. The CDR3 here is CASSPGRLNTEAFF. The CDR3 DNA reads TGTGCCAGCTCACCGGGACGGCTAAACACTGAAGCTTTCTTT.